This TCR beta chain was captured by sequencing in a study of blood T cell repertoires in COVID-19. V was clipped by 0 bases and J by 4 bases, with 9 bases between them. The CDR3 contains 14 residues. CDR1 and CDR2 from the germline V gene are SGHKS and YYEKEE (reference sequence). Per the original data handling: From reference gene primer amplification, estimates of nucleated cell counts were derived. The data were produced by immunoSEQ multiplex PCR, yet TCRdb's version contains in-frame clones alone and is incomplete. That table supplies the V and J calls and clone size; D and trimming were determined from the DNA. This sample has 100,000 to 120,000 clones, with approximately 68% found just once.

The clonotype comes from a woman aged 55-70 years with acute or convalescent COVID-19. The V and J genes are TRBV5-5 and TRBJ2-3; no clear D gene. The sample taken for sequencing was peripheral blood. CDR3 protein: CASSLENSADTQYF. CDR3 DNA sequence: TGTGCCAGCAGCTTGGAGAACTCGGCAGATACGCAGTATTTT.